The rows below give T cell receptor beta chains drawn from one sample of a study of patients and donors after allogeneic stem cell transplantation. MiXCR was run by TCRdb on the RT-PCR reads, yielding one entry per CDR3 protein. The sample lists approximately 88,000 distinct CDR3 sequences; approximately 5.2% were seen once. The material sequenced was blood, either unsorted or a sorted T cell fraction (not recorded which). Receptors were obtained from a human donor who was either an allogeneic HSCT recipient or a stem cell or donor lymphocyte infusion donor (not recorded which). It is not recorded whose cells these are; they may come from a transplant donor. Both conserved end residues are part of each CDR3. A D gene is named only where the DNA matches it firmly. A clone size is listed for some rows: how often the clone was seen (once, few, many), or a class if it is expanded.

D: .
size: many
J: TRBJ2-1
V: TRBV28
CDR3: CASSLRSPTRDEQFF
DNA: TGTGCCAGCAGTTTACGGTCCCCGACTCGGGATGAGCAGTTCTTC

D: .
size: many
J: TRBJ2-1
V: TRBV11-2
CDR3: CASSPRGVVHNEQFF
DNA: TGTGCCAGCAGCCCGCGAGGAGTAGTACACAATGAGCAGTTCTTC

D: .
size: few
J: TRBJ1-5
V: TRBV5-5
CDR3: CASSFQASNQPQHF
DNA: TGTGCCAGCAGCTTCCAAGCGAGCAATCAGCCCCAGCATTTT

D: TRBD1
size: many
J: TRBJ2-7
V: TRBV20-1
CDR3: CSPTGTGDKYEQYF
DNA: TGCAGTCCCACGGGGACAGGGGACAAATACGAGCAGTACTTC

D: .
size: .
J: TRBJ1-2
V: TRBV19
CDR3: CASSTQGTARKSYGYTF
DNA: TGTGCCAGTAGTACCCAGGGGACCGCCAGGAAATCCTATGGCTACACCTTC

D: .
size: many
J: TRBJ2-2
V: TRBV18
CDR3: CASSPGTVGTGELFF
DNA: TGTGCCAGCTCACCAGGGACGGTTGGCACCGGGGAGCTGTTTTTT

D: .
size: .
J: TRBJ1-3
V: TRBV5-8
CDR3: CAHSRSYNSGNTIYF
DNA: TGTGCCCATTCCCGCAGCTACAACTCTGGAAACACCATATATTTT

D: TRBD2
size: few
J: TRBJ2-7
V: TRBV20-1
CDR3: CSAREAQRGPYEQYF
DNA: TGCAGTGCTAGAGAGGCGCAGCGGGGACCCTACGAGCAGTACTTC

D: .
size: many
J: TRBJ2-1
V: TRBV20-1
CDR3: CSARGGKGRYNEQFF
DNA: TGCAGTGCTAGAGGGGGAAAGGGCCGGTACAATGAGCAGTTCTTC

D: .
size: many
J: TRBJ2-5
V: TRBV7-2
CDR3: CASSLGSASQETQYF
DNA: TGTGCCAGCAGCTTAGGGTCTGCCTCGCAAGAGACCCAGTACTTC

D: .
size: many
J: TRBJ2-1
V: TRBV20-1
CDR3: CSARTVGQFF
DNA: TGCAGTGCTAGGACGGTCGGGCAGTTCTTC

D: .
size: many
J: TRBJ2-5
V: TRBV2
CDR3: CASNLKETQYF
DNA: TGTGCCAGCAATCTCAAAGAGACCCAGTACTTC

D: .
size: few
J: TRBJ2-7
V: TRBV29-1
CDR3: CSGPRKKRSYYEQYF
DNA: TGCAGCGGCCCCCGGAAAAAAAGGTCCTACTACGAGCAGTACTTC

D: .
size: many
J: TRBJ1-1
V: TRBV29-1
CDR3: CSVEDEIKGRGGAFF
DNA: TGCAGCGTTGAAGATGAGATAAAGGGCCGCGGTGGGGCTTTCTTT

D: .
size: many
J: TRBJ2-3
V: TRBV20-1
CDR3: CSARIAGTDTQYF
DNA: TGCAGTGCTAGAATCGCGGGCACAGATACGCAGTATTTT

D: TRBD1
size: few
J: TRBJ1-2
V: TRBV28
CDR3: CASRIGQGGIYGYTF
DNA: TGTGCCAGCAGAATAGGACAGGGGGGGATCTATGGCTACACCTTC

D: TRBD1
size: few
J: TRBJ1-5
V: TRBV18
CDR3: CASSPSDRAENQPQHF
DNA: TGTGCCAGCTCACCCTCGGACAGGGCTGAAAATCAGCCCCAGCATTTT

D: .
size: .
J: TRBJ1-2
V: TRBV19
CDR3: CASKPVGDNYGYTF
DNA: TGTGCCAGTAAACCGGTCGGGGATAACTATGGCTACACCTTC

D: .
size: .
J: TRBJ1-2
V: TRBV2
CDR3: CASRTENYGYTF
DNA: TGTGCCAGCAGGACCGAAAACTATGGCTACACCTTC

D: .
size: .
J: TRBJ2-7
V: TRBV5-6
CDR3: CPSSLRGRGYYEQYF
DNA: TGTCCCAGCAGCTTGCGGGGCAGGGGTTACTACGAGCAGTACTTC

D: .
size: many
J: TRBJ1-2
V: TRBV7-9
CDR3: CASSWSTDPGGYTF
DNA: TGTGCCAGCAGCTGGTCGACTGACCCGGGAGGCTACACCTTC

D: TRBD1
size: .
J: TRBJ2-5
V: TRBV2
CDR3: CASSMDRGGLRTQYF
DNA: TGTGCCAGCTCCATGGACAGGGGAGGCCTAAGGACCCAGTACTTC

D: .
size: few
J: TRBJ2-1
V: TRBV5-6
CDR3: CASSLGRAYNEQFF
DNA: TGTGCCAGCAGCTTGGGCAGGGCCTACAATGAGCAGTTCTTC

D: TRBD1
size: many
J: TRBJ1-5
V: TRBV12-3/TRBV12-4
CDR3: CASSLESRGRGPQHF
DNA: TGTGCCAGCAGTTTAGAGAGTAGGGGGCGCGGGCCCCAGCATTTT

D: .
size: few
J: TRBJ1-2
V: TRBV29-1
CDR3: CSVDLAFYGYTF
DNA: TGCAGCGTTGATCTGGCTTTCTATGGCTACACCTTC

D: .
size: .
J: TRBJ1-3
V: TRBV30
CDR3: CAGQGSGNTIYF
DNA: TGTGCCGGCCAGGGCTCTGGAAACACCATATATTTT

D: TRBD1
size: many
J: TRBJ2-7
V: TRBV5-1
CDR3: CASRMTGVYYEQYF
DNA: TGCGCCAGCAGAATGACAGGGGTATACTACGAGCAGTACTTC

D: .
size: few
J: TRBJ1-5
V: TRBV2
CDR3: CASSSNQPQHF
DNA: TGTGCCAGCAGTAGCAATCAGCCCCAGCATTTT

D: .
size: many
J: TRBJ1-1
V: TRBV5-1
CDR3: CASSLAGRWSTEAFF
DNA: TGCGCCAGCAGCCTCGCAGGAAGGTGGAGCACTGAAGCTTTCTTT

D: .
size: many
J: TRBJ1-1
V: TRBV15
CDR3: CATSRGMLGGTEAFF
DNA: TGTGCCACCAGCAGAGGGATGCTGGGCGGAACTGAAGCTTTCTTT

D: TRBD1
size: .
J: TRBJ1-2
V: TRBV7-9
CDR3: CASSLLVGQGGGYTF
DNA: TGTGCCAGCAGCTTACTCGTCGGACAGGGAGGTGGCTACACCTTC

D: .
size: .
J: TRBJ1-6
V: TRBV23-1
CDR3: CASSHHPGGPYNSPLHF
DNA: TGCGCCAGCAGTCATCATCCGGGGGGACCCTATAATTCACCCCTCCACTTT

D: .
size: .
J: TRBJ2-2
V: TRBV7-6
CDR3: CASSSGTIANTGELFF
DNA: TGTGCCAGCAGCTCTGGGACAATCGCGAACACCGGGGAGCTGTTTTTT

D: .
size: many
J: TRBJ1-5
V: TRBV6-1
CDR3: CASRGDSNQPQHF
DNA: TGTGCCAGCAGAGGGGACAGCAATCAGCCCCAGCATTTT

D: TRBD1
size: many
J: TRBJ2-5
V: TRBV19
CDR3: CASSDRAVETQYF
DNA: TGTGCCAGTAGCGACAGGGCGGTCGAGACCCAGTACTTC

D: .
size: .
J: TRBJ1-6
V: TRBV20-1
CDR3: CSASGADSPLHF
DNA: TGCAGTGCCTCCGGGGCCGATTCACCCCTCCACTTT

D: TRBD2
size: many
J: TRBJ2-1
V: TRBV4-1
CDR3: CASSHELAGEQFF
DNA: TGCGCCAGCAGCCACGAACTAGCGGGGGAGCAGTTCTTC

D: .
size: .
J: TRBJ1-5
V: TRBV6-2/TRBV6-3
CDR3: CASSDGGRQPQHF
DNA: TGTGCCAGCAGTGATGGGGGGCGGCAGCCCCAGCATTTT

D: TRBD2
size: many
J: TRBJ2-3
V: TRBV3-1
CDR3: CASSLGLAGVTDTQYF
DNA: TGTGCCAGCAGCCTGGGACTAGCGGGAGTGACAGATACGCAGTATTTT

D: .
size: many
J: TRBJ1-4
V: TRBV7-6
CDR3: CASSPAQGPNEKLFF
DNA: TGTGCCAGCAGCCCAGCACAGGGCCCTAATGAAAAACTGTTTTTT

D: .
size: few
J: TRBJ1-1
V: TRBV20-1
CDR3: CSARRGNTEAFF
DNA: TGCAGTGCTAGAAGGGGAAACACTGAAGCTTTCTTT

D: TRBD1
size: many
J: TRBJ1-3
V: TRBV29-1
CDR3: CSVVTGQGPKGNTIYF
DNA: TGCAGCGTTGTAACGGGACAGGGCCCGAAGGGGAACACCATATATTTT

D: TRBD1
size: many
J: TRBJ2-3
V: TRBV29-1
CDR3: CSVGGQGPDTQYF
DNA: TGCAGCGTGGGGGGACAGGGACCAGATACGCAGTATTTT

D: .
size: few
J: TRBJ2-3
V: TRBV19
CDR3: CASTRVADSTDTQYF
DNA: TGTGCCAGTACCCGGGTGGCTGACAGCACAGATACGCAGTATTTT

D: TRBD2
size: few
J: TRBJ2-1
V: TRBV2
CDR3: CASKPREGLNEQFF
DNA: TGTGCCAGCAAGCCCCGGGAGGGCCTCAATGAGCAGTTCTTC

D: .
size: .
J: TRBJ2-3
V: TRBV7-5
CDR3: CISVSEAWGRRSTDTQYF
DNA: .

D: TRBD2
size: .
J: TRBJ2-7
V: TRBV20-1
CDR3: CSAIRAIAGYEQYF
DNA: TGCAGTGCAATCCGGGCCATAGCGGGGTACGAGCAGTACTTC

D: .
size: many
J: TRBJ2-3
V: TRBV5-4
CDR3: CASSLRSTDTQYF
DNA: TGTGCCAGCAGCTTGCGGAGCACAGATACGCAGTATTTT

D: .
size: many
J: TRBJ1-3
V: TRBV27
CDR3: CASTVGRGRMEPGNTIYF
DNA: TGTGCCAGCACCGTCGGAAGGGGTCGAATGGAGCCTGGAAACACCATATATTTT

D: .
size: .
J: TRBJ1-3
V: TRBV24-1
CDR3: CATSPGWALNSGNTIYF
DNA: TGTGCCACCAGTCCCGGGTGGGCACTCAACTCTGGAAACACCATATATTTT

D: TRBD2
size: many
J: TRBJ2-7
V: TRBV3-1
CDR3: CASSQDLASGGLYEQYF
DNA: TGTGCCAGCAGCCAAGATCTGGCTAGCGGAGGCCTATACGAGCAGTACTTC

D: .
size: .
J: TRBJ2-2
V: TRBV5-6
CDR3: CASSVDGELFF
DNA: TGTGCCAGCAGCGTGGACGGGGAGCTGTTTTTT

D: .
size: many
J: TRBJ2-2
V: TRBV3-1
CDR3: CASSTGGGVNTGELFF
DNA: TGTGCCAGCAGCACCGGGGGCGGGGTGAACACCGGGGAGCTGTTTTTT

D: TRBD2
size: .
J: TRBJ2-3
V: TRBV20-1
CDR3: CSARDRGLAGAYTDTQYF
DNA: TGCAGTGCTAGAGATAGGGGACTAGCGGGGGCATACACAGATACGCAGTATTTT

D: .
size: many
J: TRBJ1-4
V: TRBV20-1
CDR3: CSAPSPGLVKLFF
DNA: TGCAGTGCCCCCTCCCCGGGGTTGGTAAAACTGTTTTTT